A single sample is the source of the 7 T cell receptor beta chains below, sequenced in a study of T cell responses to AZD1222 COVID-19 vaccine. TCRdb's copy holds only in-frame clones and misses some; the assay was immunoSEQ multiplex PCR. The table lists about 110,000 clones, around nine tenths of them singletons. Sequenced material: peripheral blood, taken on day 0 of MenACWY control vaccination. All receptors come from an adult in good health.

The chain has TRBV5-4 and TRBJ1-5; D is ambiguous. The germline V and J ends were trimmed by 1 base and 7 bases, with 9 bases remaining between them. CDR1 SGHNT and CDR2 YYREEE come from the germline V gene (reference sequence). This CDR3 spans 13 amino acids. The CDR3 spells CASSLTMGQPQHF. The CDR3 DNA sequence: TGTGCCAGCAGCTTGACAATGGGGCAGCCCCAGCATTTT.

The DNA for the CDR3 is TGTGCCAGCAGAAGGACAGGAGGGGACGAGCAGTACTTC. Translated, it gives CASRRTGGDEQYF. This rearrangement joins TRBV6-5 to TRBJ2-7; D possibly corresponds to TRBD1 (7 bases). V gave up 6 bases and J gave up 5 bases, with 14 bases separating them. The length of the CDR3 is 13 residues. Germline V CDR1 and CDR2: MNHEY, SVGAGI.

The sample holds one count of this clone. The rearrangement joins TRBV7-9 to TRBJ1-2, with 8 bases aligning to TRBD1. This CDR3 is 17 amino acids long. Trimming removed 4 bases from V and 4 bases from J; junction bases left unmatched: 14. The V gene's germline CDR1 is SEHNR and CDR2 FQNEAQ (reference sequence). The CDR3 here is CASSSLTQGVRSYGYTF. CDR3 nucleotide sequence: TGTGCCAGCAGCTCACTGACACAGGGGGTTCGTAGCTATGGCTACACCTTC.

The chain joins TRBV19 to TRBJ2-5; weak D call: TRBD2 (5 bases). CDR3 length equals 13 residues. Trimming took 3 bases from V and 4 from J, leaving 9 bases between them. The V gene's germline CDR1 is LNHDA and CDR2 SQIVND (reference sequence). The CDR3, as DNA: TGTGCCAGTAGTATCCAGGCGGGAGAGACCCAGTACTTC. This gives the protein CASSIQAGETQYF.

Notes on this clone: This same CDR3 is encoded by further DNA sequences in the sample. V and J are TRBV2 and TRBJ1-1; D possibly corresponds to TRBD1 (5 bases). With 6 bases removed from V and 0 bases from J, the gap between germline ends came to 8 bases. This CDR3 is 13 amino acids long. Germline V gives CDR1 SNHLY, CDR2 FYNNEI. CDR3 DNA sequence: TGTGCCAGCAGAGAGGGGCTGAACACTGAAGCTTTCTTT. Its translation: CASREGLNTEAFF.

This chain connects TRBV9 to TRBJ2-3; 7 nucleotides line up with TRBD1. The ends lost 2 bases at V and 2 bases at J; junction bases unmatched: 17. The length of the CDR3 is 19 residues. Germline V CDR1 and CDR2: SGDLS, YYNGEE. The CDR3 loop is CASSVSGYLTGPYTDTQYF. CDR3 nucleotide sequence: TGTGCCAGCAGCGTTTCCGGATATTTGACAGGGCCTTACACAGATACGCAGTATTTT.

This chain uses TRBV5-1 with TRBJ2-2; 11 nucleotides line up with TRBD1. This CDR3 spans 17 amino acids. Germline V gene data show CDR1 as SGHRS and CDR2 as YFSETQ. Germline trimming cut 0 bases from V and 3 bases from J; bases unmatched to any gene: 4. The CDR3 sequence is CASSLDGTGGYTGELFF. In nucleotides, the CDR3 is TGCGCCAGCAGCTTGGATGGGACAGGGGGGTACACCGGGGAGCTGTTTTTT.